This T cell receptor beta chain was profiled in a study of T cell responses to AZD1222 COVID-19 vaccine. Study-wide context: The study pooled second doses at about 4 or about 12 weeks. Study results and caveats: The study reported that nearly half of spike-specific TCRs target unmutated variant regions.

The V gene's germline CDR1 is SGHNT and CDR2 YYREEE (reference sequence). The CDR3 sequence is 17 residues long. Losses at the gene ends were 3 bases for V and 5 bases for J; bases not matched to a gene: 10. On this clone itself: Its antigen is not identified.

Libraries were prepared by immunoSEQ multiplex PCR; TCRdb keeps only in-frame clonotypes and omits some of them. The table includes roughly 180,000 clones, roughly nine tenths detected once. This TCR came from an adult in good health. The rearrangement joins TRBV5-4 to TRBJ2-2; 10 nucleotides agree with TRBD2. Sequences were derived from peripheral blood, sampled on day 0 of AZD1222 vaccination. This chain's CDR3 is CASSYLAGEVMTGELFF. CDR3 DNA: TGTGCCAGCAGCTATCTAGCGGGGGAAGTGATGACCGGGGAGCTGTTTTTT.